This note documents a single T cell receptor (beta chain) sequence. The CDR3 extends over 12 amino acids. V gave up 1 base and J gave up 4 bases, with 6 bases separating them. Germline CDR1 SGHKS, CDR2 YYEKEE (reference sequence). This specimen comes from a study of shared T cell receptors in the human thymus. Some clones are missing from TCRdb's copy, which holds only in-frame ones; the method was immunoSEQ multiplex PCR. Counted here are around 340,000 clones, 95% occurring once; the ten biggest clones make up around 0.018%. Sequences were obtained from thymocytes. This chain joins TRBV5-5 and TRBJ2-7; D gene uncertain. The origin of this receptor is a human donor. Here the CDR3 DNA reads TGTGCCAGCAGCTTGTCGTGGTACGAGCAGTACTTC. It specifies CASSLSWYEQYF.